This TCR beta chain was recovered during a study of cytomegalovirus exposure and HLA in healthy donors. Comments on this clone: The antigen remains undetermined.

Study results and caveats: Presence/absence analyses assumed roughly uniform sequencing depth across donors.

The length of the CDR3 is 11 residues. Germline CDR1 reads LGHNT; CDR2 reads FRNRAP. V was shortened by 6 bases and J by 14 bases, with 13 bases between the two germline ends. Primers included in the PCR were 60 Vbeta and 13 Jbeta primers. TCRdb's copy holds only in-frame clones and misses some; the assay was immunoSEQ multiplex PCR. The sample shows about 160,000 clones, about 77% of them seen only once. What was sequenced was PBMCs. The receptor was derived from a man aged 18-30 years in good health and CMV-seropositive. The genes are TRBV12-5 and TRBJ1-4; D not resolved. The CDR3 loop reads CASGRPGRLFF. For the CDR3, the DNA is TGTGCTAGTGGGCGCCCGGGTCGGCTGTTTTTT.